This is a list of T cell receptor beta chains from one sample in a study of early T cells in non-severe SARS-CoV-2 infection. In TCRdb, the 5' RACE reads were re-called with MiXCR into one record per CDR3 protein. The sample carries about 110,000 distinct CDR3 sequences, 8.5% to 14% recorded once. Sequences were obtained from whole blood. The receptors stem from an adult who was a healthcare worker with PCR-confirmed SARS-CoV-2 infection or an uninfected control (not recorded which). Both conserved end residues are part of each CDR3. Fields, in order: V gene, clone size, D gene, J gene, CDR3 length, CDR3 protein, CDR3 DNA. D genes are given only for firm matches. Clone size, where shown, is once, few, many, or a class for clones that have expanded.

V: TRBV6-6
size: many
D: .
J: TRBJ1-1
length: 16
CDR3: CASSYSSRIGGTEAFF
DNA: TGTGCCAGCAGTTACTCGAGCCGGATAGGGGGCACTGAAGCTTTCTTT

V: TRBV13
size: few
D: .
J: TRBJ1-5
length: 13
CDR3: CASSSLSDQAQHF
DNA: TGTGCCAGCAGCTCCCTATCCGACCAAGCCCAGCATTTT

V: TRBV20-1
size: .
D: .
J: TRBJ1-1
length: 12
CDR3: CSASHPNTEAFF
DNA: TGCAGTGCTAGTCACCCGAACACTGAAGCTTTCTTT

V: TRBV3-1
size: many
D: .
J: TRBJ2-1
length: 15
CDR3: CASSQEGGTYNEQFF
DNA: TGTGCCAGCAGCCAAGAGGGTGGGACCTACAATGAGCAGTTCTTC

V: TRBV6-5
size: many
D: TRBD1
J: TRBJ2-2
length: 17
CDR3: CASGYPGQVPQTGELFF
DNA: TGTGCCAGCGGGTACCCAGGACAGGTACCTCAGACCGGGGAGCTGTTTTTT

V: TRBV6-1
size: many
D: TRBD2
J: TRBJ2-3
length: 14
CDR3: CASKPGLAVSAQYF
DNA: TGTGCCAGCAAACCGGGACTAGCGGTTTCGGCGCAGTATTTT

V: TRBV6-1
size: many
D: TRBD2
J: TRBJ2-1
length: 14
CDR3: CASGGLAGSNEQFF
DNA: TGTGCCTCGGGAGGACTAGCGGGCTCCAATGAGCAGTTCTTC

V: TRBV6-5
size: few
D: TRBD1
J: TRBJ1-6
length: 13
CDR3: CASRWDRNSPLHF
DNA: TGTGCCAGCAGGTGGGACAGGAATTCACCCCTCCACTTT

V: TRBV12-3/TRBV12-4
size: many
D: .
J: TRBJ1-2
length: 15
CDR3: CASSLSPRPNYGYTF
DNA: TGTGCCAGCAGTTTATCCCCCAGGCCTAACTATGGCTACACCTTC

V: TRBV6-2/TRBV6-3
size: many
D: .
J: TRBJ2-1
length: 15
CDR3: CASTGTLYSYNEQFF
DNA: TGTGCCAGCACCGGGACTCTCTACTCCTACAATGAGCAGTTCTTC